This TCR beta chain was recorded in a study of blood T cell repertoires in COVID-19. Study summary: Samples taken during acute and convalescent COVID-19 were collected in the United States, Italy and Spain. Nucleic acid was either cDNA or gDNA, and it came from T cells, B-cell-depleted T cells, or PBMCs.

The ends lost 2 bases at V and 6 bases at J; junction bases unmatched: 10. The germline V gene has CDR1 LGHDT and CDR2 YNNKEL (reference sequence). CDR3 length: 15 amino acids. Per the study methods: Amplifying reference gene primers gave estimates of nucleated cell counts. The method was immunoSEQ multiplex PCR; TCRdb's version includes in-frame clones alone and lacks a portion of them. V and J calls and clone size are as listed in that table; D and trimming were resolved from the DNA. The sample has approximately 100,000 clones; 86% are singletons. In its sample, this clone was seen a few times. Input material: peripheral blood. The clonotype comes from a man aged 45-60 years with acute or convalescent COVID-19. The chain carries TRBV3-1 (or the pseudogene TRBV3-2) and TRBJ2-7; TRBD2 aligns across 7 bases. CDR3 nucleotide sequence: TGTGCCAGCAGCCAATCTCCGGGACTAAGCGGCGAGCAGTACTTC. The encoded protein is CASSQSPGLSGEQYF.